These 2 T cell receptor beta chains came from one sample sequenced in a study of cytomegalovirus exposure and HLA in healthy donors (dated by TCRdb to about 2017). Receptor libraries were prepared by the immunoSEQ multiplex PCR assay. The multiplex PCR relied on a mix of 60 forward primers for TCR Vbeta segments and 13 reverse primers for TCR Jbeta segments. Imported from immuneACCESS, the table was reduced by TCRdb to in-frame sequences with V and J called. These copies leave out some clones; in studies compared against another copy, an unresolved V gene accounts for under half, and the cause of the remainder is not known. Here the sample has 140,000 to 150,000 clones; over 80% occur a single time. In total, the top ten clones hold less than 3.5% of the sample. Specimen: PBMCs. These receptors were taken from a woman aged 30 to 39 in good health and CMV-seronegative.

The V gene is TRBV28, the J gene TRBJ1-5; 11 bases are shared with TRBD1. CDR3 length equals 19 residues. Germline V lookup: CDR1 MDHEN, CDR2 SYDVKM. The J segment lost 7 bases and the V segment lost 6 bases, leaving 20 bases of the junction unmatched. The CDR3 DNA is TGTGCCAGCAGCCCCCTGGACAGGGGGCCCGAGGGTCCCAGACAGCCCCAGCATTTT. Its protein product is CASSPLDRGPEGPRQPQHF. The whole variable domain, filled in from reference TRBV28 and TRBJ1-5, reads DVKVTQSSRYLVKRTGEKVFLECVQDMDHENMFWYRQDPGLGLRLIYFSYDVKMKEKGDIPEGYSVSREKKERFSLILESASTNQTSMYLCASSPLDRGPEGPRQPQHFGDGTRLSIL.

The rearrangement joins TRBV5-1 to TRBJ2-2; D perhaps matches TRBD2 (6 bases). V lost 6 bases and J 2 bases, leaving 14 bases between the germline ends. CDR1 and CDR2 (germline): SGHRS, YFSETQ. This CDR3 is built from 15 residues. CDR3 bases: TGCGCCAGCACCCTCAGGGACTCAAACACCGGGGAGCTGTTTTTT. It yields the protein CASTLRDSNTGELFF.